One and the same sample provided the 16 T cell receptor beta chains below, sequenced in a study of human T cells and chemical hapten exposure. Sample time point: patch test 3, about 24 weeks after DPC sensitization. The treatment here: therapeutic diphenylcyclopropenone sensitization with weekly scalp DPC. TCRdb re-analysed the RACE reads in MiXCR, keeping a single row per CDR3 protein. The sample contains just over 95,000 distinct CDR3 sequences, roughly a quarter of which appear only once. Sequencing used whole blood, obtained in connection with sensitization to the hapten diphenylcyclopropenone (DPC). These receptors originate from a man aged 40-49 years with alopecia areata. Some clones in this sample may be carry-over from other donors' samples.

The sample holds a few counts of this clonotype. The chain combines TRBV11-2 with TRBJ2-5, with 11 positions matching TRBD2. The V and J ends lost 3 bases and 1 base, in that order; junction bases with no gene match: 1. The CDR3 consists of 15 residues. Germline-derived CDR1 and CDR2 are SGHAT and FQNNGV. The CDR3 region has the DNA TGTGCCAGCAGCTTGACTAGCGGGGCCCAAGAGACCCAGTACTTC. Its translation is CASSLTSGAQETQYF.

The genes are TRBV6-6 and TRBJ1-2; the match to TRBD1 covers 7 bases. Unmatched junction bases numbered 16, after V lost 4 bases and J lost 8 bases. The germline V gene encodes CDR1 MNHNY and CDR2 SVGAGI (reference sequence). CDR3 length equals 16 residues. The CDR3 DNA is TGTGCCAGCAGTTCACCTACCCAGGGGGTCAGGGGGGGCTACACCTTC. Protein product: CASSSPTQGVRGGYTF.

The CDR3 coding sequence is TGTGCCAGCAGTTACTTTGACAGGGGCAATGAGCAGTTCTTC. It is translated as CASSYFDRGNEQFF. The rearrangement uses TRBV6-5 and TRBJ2-1; 8 bases agree with TRBD1. V trimming: 1 base; J trimming: 6 bases; junction bases outside the gene matches: 2. Per the germline V gene, CDR1 is MNHEY and CDR2 is SVGAGI. This CDR3 has 14 residues.

The chain joins TRBV18 to TRBJ2-7; 10 nucleotides match TRBD1. The CDR3 totals 16 residues. Per germline, CDR1 KGHSH and CDR2 LQKENI. V lost 3 bases, J lost 2 bases, and 7 bases stayed unmatched. DNA of the CDR3: TGTGCCAGCTCACCCGGCTGGGGACAGGGGCCCTACGAGCAGTACTTC. This codes for CASSPGWGQGPYEQYF. Together with reference TRBV18 and TRBJ2-7, the CDR3 gives the full variable domain: NAGVMQNPRHLVRRRGQEARLRCSPMKGHSHVYWYRQLPEEGLKFMVYLQKENIIDESGMPKERFSAEFPKEGPSILRIQQVVRGDSAAYFCASSPGWGQGPYEQYFGPGTRLTVT.

V gene TRBV5-4 combines with J gene TRBJ2-7; D is possibly TRBD2 (6 bases). The germline V gene has CDR1 SGHNT and CDR2 YYREEE (reference sequence). Trimming cost V 5 bases and J 5 bases, with 17 bases left between them. The CDR3 has 14 residues. CDR3 nucleotides: TGTGCCAGCAGTCCTAGCTTGGAGGGTAACGAGCAGTACTTC. Translating gives CASSPSLEGNEQYF.

The CDR3 spells CASSLSQNNEKLFF. CDR3 coding DNA: TGTGCCAGCAGTTTATCCCAGAATAATGAAAAACTGTTTTTT. The chain joins TRBV27 to TRBJ1-4, with D hard to call. This CDR3 spans 14 amino acids. The germline V gene encodes CDR1 MNHEY and CDR2 SMNVEV (reference sequence). Trimming took off 0 bases at V and 4 bases at J, with 6 bases between the two ends.

V usage is TRBV6-6 and J usage is TRBJ2-5; the D is unclear. Germline CDR1 reads MNHNY; CDR2 reads SVGAGI (reference sequence). Trimming shortened V by 4 bases and J by 1 base, and 10 bases separated the two germline ends. The CDR3 contains 14 residues. CDR3 nucleotides: TGTGCCAGCAGTTCCCGACTGGGCCAAGAGACCCAGTACTTC. Protein sequence: CASSSRLGQETQYF.

This chain joins TRBV28 and TRBJ2-5; no clear D. Trimming took off 5 bases at V and 4 bases at J, with 17 bases between the two ends. From germline, CDR1 is MDHEN and CDR2 SYDVKM. This CDR3 has 15 amino acids. The DNA of the CDR3 is TGTGCCAGCAGTCCGTATAACCCTTCGCTAGAGACCCAGTACTTC. Translated, it gives CASSPYNPSLETQYF.

This clonotype has only a few counts. This chain connects TRBV10-3 to TRBJ2-5, with TRBD1 matching over 8 bases. Germline V CDR1 and CDR2: ENHRY, SYGVKD. There are 16 residues in the CDR3. V was clipped by 5 bases and J by 0 bases; unmatched bases: 8. DNA for the CDR3: TGTGCCATCAGTATTGGGACAGGAGGGGACCAAGAGACCCAGTACTTC. Its translation: CAISIGTGGDQETQYF.

The chain links TRBV4-1 to TRBJ1-1; 11 nucleotides match TRBD1. Germline loops: CDR1 MGHRA, CDR2 YSYEKL. Trimming at V came to 4 bases and at J to 3 bases, leaving 7 bases not matched to a gene. The CDR3 runs 16 residues. The CDR3 sequence is CASSPRDRGLYTEAFF. The CDR3, as DNA: TGCGCCAGCAGCCCCCGGGACAGGGGGTTATACACTGAAGCTTTCTTT.

Only a few counts were recorded for this clonotype. This chain joins TRBV20-1 and TRBJ2-3, with 9 positions matching TRBD2. Germline loops: CDR1 DFQATT, CDR2 SNEGSKA (reference sequence). V shed 2 bases and J 9 bases; nucleotides not matched to a gene: 15. This CDR3 is built from 16 residues. The CDR3 loop is CSARSGTSSQIDTQYF. In DNA form, the CDR3 reads TGCAGTGCTAGATCCGGGACTAGCAGCCAGATCGACACGCAGTATTTT.

This clonotype was recorded many times. The rearrangement links TRBV12-3 or TRBV12-4 to TRBJ2-1; D not certain. The V end lost 6 bases, the J end lost 8 bases, and 17 bases lay between the germline ends. The CDR3 has 14 amino acids. CDR3 amino acids: CASSRLPLVHEQFF. The CDR3 nucleotides are TGTGCCAGCAGCAGGCTGCCCTTGGTCCATGAGCAGTTCTTC.

The V gene is TRBV3-1, the J gene TRBJ2-7, with 7 positions matching TRBD2. The V and J ends lost 8 bases and 5 bases, in that order; junction bases with no gene match: 9. Germline-derived CDR1 and CDR2 are LGHDT and YNNKEL (reference sequence). This CDR3 contains 13 residues. The CDR3: CASRLTSKNEQYF. CDR3 sequence (DNA): TGTGCCAGCCGACTGACTAGCAAGAACGAGCAGTACTTC.

The rearrangement joins TRBV6-4 to TRBJ1-1, with a possible D match to TRBD1 (5 bases). Per the germline V gene, CDR1 is MRHNA and CDR2 is SNTAGT. V was trimmed by 4 bases and J by 4 bases, leaving 10 bases between them. CDR3 length: 13 amino acids. The CDR3 spells CASSAIGGTEAFF. The DNA of the CDR3 is TGTGCCAGCAGTGCCATCGGGGGCACTGAAGCTTTCTTT.

There are many counts of this clonotype. This chain uses TRBV13 with TRBJ2-7; TRBD2 matches 10 bases. CDR1 and CDR2 from the germline V gene are PRHDT and FYEKMQ (reference sequence). CDR3 length: 16 residues. V lost 2 bases, J lost 1 base, and 5 bases stayed unmatched. The CDR3, as DNA: TGTGCCAGCAGCTTACGGACTAGCGGATTGTCCTACGAGCAGTACTTC. This translates into CASSLRTSGLSYEQYF.

Only a few counts were recorded for this clonotype. The chain uses TRBV11-2 and TRBJ2-2; D is undetermined. The CDR3 covers 13 residues. The V end lost 0 bases, the J end lost 4 bases, and 3 bases lay between the germline ends. CDR1 is SGHAT, CDR2 FQNNGV, per germline. CDR3 sequence (DNA): TGTGCCAGCAGCTTAGATGGCACCGGGGAGCTGTTTTTT. Protein product: CASSLDGTGELFF.